This passage covers 32 T cell receptor beta chains from one sample sequenced in a study of identical twins. Each CDR3 protein gets one entry after TCRdb re-called the 5' RACE reads with MiXCR. The table has about 500,000 distinct CDR3 sequences, approximately 14% seen once. These records were also assigned to another study, of yellow fever vaccine responses in identical twins.

The sample consisted of CD4+ T cells sorted from blood. Receptors were obtained from a woman aged 18-35 years in good health.

The CDR3 DNA follows: TGCAGTGCTAGATCGAAAGGATGGTACCAAGAGACCCAGTACTTC. It encodes CSARSKGWYQETQYF. J is TRBJ2-5 and V is TRBV20-1, with D unresolved. Germline V gives CDR1 DFQATT, CDR2 SNEGSKA (reference sequence). The CDR3 contains 15 residues. Trimming cost V 2 bases and J 0 bases, with 13 bases left between them.

V gene TRBV18 combines with J gene TRBJ2-5, with 7 bases aligning to TRBD2. The ends lost 2 bases at V and 5 bases at J; junction bases unmatched: 5. Germline V lookup: CDR1 KGHSH, CDR2 LQKENI. The CDR3 totals 14 residues. The DNA of the CDR3 is TGTGCCAGCTCACCAGGAATTAGCGGGGAGACCCAGTACTTC. This codes for CASSPGISGETQYF.

This clonotype was recorded a few times. The chain uses TRBV20-1 and TRBJ2-1, with TRBD2 matching over 13 bases. The ends lost 1 base at V and 2 bases at J; junction bases unmatched: 5. Germline CDR1 and CDR2: DFQATT and SNEGSKA (reference sequence). CDR3 length: 17 residues. CDR3 sequence reads: CSARAMGLAGPYNEQFF. In DNA, the CDR3 is TGCAGTGCTAGAGCGATGGGACTAGCGGGACCCTACAATGAGCAGTTCTTC.

J is TRBJ2-7 and V is TRBV5-1, with 12 bases matching TRBD2. The CDR3 length is 15 residues. J gave up 6 bases and V 0 bases, and 4 bases lay outside the gene matches. Germline V gene sequence: CDR1 SGHRS, CDR2 YFSETQ. The CDR3 sequence is CASSLGTSGESEQYF. The CDR3 DNA follows: TGCGCCAGCAGCTTGGGGACTAGCGGGGAGAGCGAGCAGTACTTC.

Remarks on this clonotype: The junction departs from germline at one end; a sequencing error may be responsible. The chain recombines TRBV28 with TRBJ2-7; 12 positions agree with TRBD1. The CDR3 extends over 14 amino acids. Germline V gene sequence: CDR1 MDHEN, CDR2 SYDVKM. Here the CDR3 reads CASGEGGQGAPSHF. The CDR3 DNA reads as TGTGCCAGCGGGGAAGGGGGACAGGGGGCCCCCAGCCACTTC.

This clonotype was recorded a few times. The CDR3 nucleotides read TGTGCCTGGAGTGCCGGCAGGGATAGGTTCTTC. It encodes CAWSAGRDRFF. The chain has TRBV30 and TRBJ2-1, with D tentatively TRBD1 (5 bases). Germline V lookup: CDR1 GTSNPN, CDR2 SVGIG (reference sequence). With 1 base removed from V and 15 bases from J, the gap between germline ends came to 13 bases. The CDR3 extends over 11 amino acids.

The chain carries TRBV5-1 and TRBJ2-3, with unresolved D. The V end lost 4 bases, the J end lost 2 bases, and 20 bases lay between the germline ends. CDR1 and CDR2 (germline): SGHRS, YFSETQ. The CDR3 has 17 amino acids. The CDR3 DNA reads TGCGCCAGCAGCCCCATGGGAAGGGCGGAAATCACAGATACGCAGTATTTT. Translation: CASSPMGRAEITDTQYF.

This chain connects TRBV2 to TRBJ2-1; 10 bases agree with TRBD2. V shed 7 bases, J shed 7 bases, and the junction held 13 bases outside the gene matches. The V gene's germline CDR1 is SNHLY and CDR2 FYNNEI. The CDR3 is made up of 16 amino acids. The CDR3, as DNA: TGTGCCAGCAACCCGGGACTAGCGAAAGGAGGGAATGAGCAGTTCTTC. Translating gives CASNPGLAKGGNEQFF.

This clonotype was seen more than once but under ten times. The chain uses TRBV20-1 and TRBJ2-7; D may be TRBD2 (8 bases). Germline V lookup: CDR1 DFQATT, CDR2 SNEGSKA (reference sequence). The CDR3 spans 14 residues. Trimming removed 5 bases at V and 6 bases at J, with 20 bases between. Here the CDR3 reads CSAPRGGGTVEQYF. CDR3 DNA sequence: TGCAGTGCTCCCCGGGGGGGCGGGACAGTCGAGCAGTACTTC.

The gene calls are TRBV28 and TRBJ2-2, with TRBD2 matching over 7 bases. Trimming at V came to 10 bases and at J to 6 bases, leaving 5 bases not matched to a gene. The CDR3 contains 12 residues. Germline-derived CDR1 and CDR2 are MDHEN and SYDVKM. The CDR3 region is CATPSGAGELFF. The CDR3 DNA follows: TGTGCCACCCCAAGCGGGGCCGGGGAGCTGTTTTTT.

This clonotype was detected a few times. The chain uses TRBV20-1 and TRBJ2-5; D ambiguous. The ends were cut back, 6 bases at V and 1 base at J, with 9 bases in the middle. Germline CDR1 is DFQATT and CDR2 is SNEGSKA (reference sequence). The length of the CDR3 is 12 residues. CDR3 loop: CSALSGQETQYF. The CDR3 nucleotides are TGCAGTGCCCTGTCCGGCCAAGAGACCCAGTACTTC.

This clonotype has only a few counts. The chain links TRBV5-1 to TRBJ2-2; D remains unclear. Trimming shortened V by 9 bases and J by 0 bases, and 12 bases separated the two germline ends. Germline CDR1 reads SGHRS; CDR2 reads YFSETQ. This CDR3 comprises 14 residues. The CDR3 here is CATTRNSNTGELFF. The CDR3 coding sequence is TGCGCCACCACGCGTAATTCGAACACCGGGGAGCTGTTTTTT.

This clonotype has just one count. V gene TRBV28 combines with J gene TRBJ2-7; weak D call: TRBD2 (6 bases). The CDR3 has 12 amino acids. V was cut by 7 bases and J by 3 bases, with 10 bases left in between. Germline V gene data show CDR1 as MDHEN and CDR2 as SYDVKM. CDR3 sequence reads: CASMGGIYEQYF. DNA for the CDR3: TGTGCCAGCATGGGAGGTATCTACGAGCAGTACTTC.

The sample holds many counts of this clonotype. V and J are TRBV20-1 and TRBJ2-3, with D perhaps given as TRBD1 or TRBD2 (5 bases each). This CDR3 contains 12 residues. Trimming removed 6 bases from V and 2 bases from J, with 9 bases in between. The germline CDR1 and CDR2 sequences are DFQATT and SNEGSKA (reference sequence). The DNA for the CDR3 is TGCAGTGCCGGGACCGACACAGATACGCAGTATTTT. It codes for CSAGTDTDTQYF.

This clonotype turned up a few times. The J gene is TRBJ2-7, the V gene TRBV28; D is perhaps TRBD2 (5 bases). Trimming took 1 base from V and 5 from J, leaving 15 bases between them. The CDR3 contains 15 residues. Germline assignment: CDR1 MDHEN and CDR2 SYDVKM. The CDR3 is CASSLFLAGSNEQYF. The CDR3 nucleotides read TGTGCCAGCAGTTTATTCCTAGCTGGGTCGAACGAGCAGTACTTC. Together with reference TRBV28 and TRBJ2-7, the CDR3 gives the full variable domain: DVKVTQSSRYLVKRTGEKVFLECVQDMDHENMFWYRQDPGLGLRLIYFSYDVKMKEKGDIPEGYSVSREKKERFSLILESASTNQTSMYLCASSLFLAGSNEQYFGPGTRLTVT.

The table lists this clonotype with a few counts. This chain joins TRBV5-1 and TRBJ1-4; TRBD1 is a possible D gene (6 bases). The CDR3 covers 15 residues. Germline V gene sequence: CDR1 SGHRS, CDR2 YFSETQ. Trimming removed 0 bases from V and 8 bases from J, with 14 bases in between. Here the CDR3 DNA reads TGCGCCAGCAGCTTGGATGGGGGCACTCGGGAAAAACTGTTTTTT. Its protein is CASSLDGGTREKLFF.

The sample holds many counts of this clonotype. V gene TRBV5-1 combines with J gene TRBJ1-1, with D hard to call. Germline-derived CDR1 and CDR2 are SGHRS and YFSETQ. Trimming removed 1 base from V and 5 bases from J, with 9 bases in between. This CDR3 is 13 amino acids long. CDR3 sequence (DNA): TGCGCCAGCAGCTTGATGGGGTCGACTGAAGCTTTCTTT. Translating gives CASSLMGSTEAFF.

The chain employs TRBV29-1 and TRBJ2-7; 10 bases match TRBD2. Germline V gene lookup returns CDR1 SQVTM and CDR2 ANQGSEA. This CDR3 spans 13 amino acids. The junction had 6 bases not matched to a gene; V was cut back by 4 bases and J by 6 bases. In nucleotides, the CDR3 is TGCAGCGTTGCGGCTAGCGGGAGTCTCGAGCAGTACTTC. It encodes CSVAASGSLEQYF.

The sample holds a few counts of this clonotype. The chain couples TRBV20-1 to TRBJ1-2; D perhaps matches TRBD1 (5 bases). CDR1 is DFQATT, CDR2 SNEGSKA, per germline (reference sequence). Trimming stripped 1 base from V and 14 bases from J, with 14 bases between. CDR3 length: 11 residues. The CDR3 loop reads CSARGRDGVTF. Written as DNA, the CDR3 is TGCAGTGCTAGAGGGCGGGACGGTGTTACCTTC.

Note on this clonotype: The junction and the germline gene differ at one end; a read error may be behind it. This chain links TRBV20-1 with TRBJ2-7; 7 positions agree with TRBD2. Germline CDR1 and CDR2: DFQATT and SNEGSKA (reference sequence). The CDR3 runs 8 residues. The CDR3: CRPSGMDF. DNA for the CDR3: TGCAGACCTAGCGGTATGGACTTC.

The chain carries TRBV5-5 and TRBJ2-1, with D perhaps matching TRBD1 (5 bases). Deletions cut 4 bases from V and 4 bases from J, with 15 bases between. The CDR3 contains 15 residues. Per germline, CDR1 SGHKS and CDR2 YYEKEE (reference sequence). The CDR3 sequence: CASSPWAREYNEQFF. The CDR3 DNA reads as TGTGCCAGCAGCCCCTGGGCCAGGGAATACAATGAGCAGTTCTTC.

This clonotype has a count of ten or more. The V call is TRBV4-1, the J call TRBJ2-7, with D perhaps TRBD1 (6 bases). Germline values: CDR1 MGHRA, CDR2 YSYEKL. The CDR3 is made up of 16 amino acids. The V end was cut by 2 bases, the J end by 0 bases, with 14 bases between. The CDR3 DNA sequence: TGCGCCAGCAGCCAAACGCCAGGGGATCCCTCCTACGAGCAGTACTTC. This codes for CASSQTPGDPSYEQYF.

The chain is built from TRBV9 and TRBJ2-3; D gene unclear. CDR1 and CDR2 from the germline V gene are SGDLS and YYNGEE. V was trimmed by 2 bases and J by 1 base, leaving 11 bases between them. The CDR3 is 15 amino acids. CDR3 residues: CASSVDRFGTDTQYF. CDR3 bases: TGTGCCAGCAGCGTTGACCGCTTCGGCACAGATACGCAGTATTTT.

The rearrangement joins TRBV12-3 or TRBV12-4 to TRBJ2-2; 8 positions agree with TRBD2. This CDR3 contains 15 residues. Losses at the gene ends were 5 bases for V and 5 bases for J; bases not matched to a gene: 7. This CDR3 is CASSERGPRTGELFF. CDR3 in DNA: TGTGCCAGCAGTGAGCGGGGGCCGAGAACCGGGGAGCTGTTTTTT.

The J gene is TRBJ2-1, the V gene TRBV18, with D possibly being TRBD1 (6 bases). V was clipped by 8 bases and J by 6 bases, with 14 bases between them. Germline V CDR1 and CDR2: KGHSH, LQKENI. There are 13 residues in the CDR3. The CDR3 region has the DNA TGTGCCAGCGCGGACGGACAGATCAATGAGCAGTTCTTC. Amino acid sequence: CASADGQINEQFF.

In this sample, this clonotype turned up many times. This chain links TRBV9 with TRBJ2-1; the D is unclear. V lost 4 bases to trimming and J lost 7 bases, with 18 bases between them. The germline gives CDR1 SGDLS, CDR2 YYNGEE. The CDR3 has 15 residues. The CDR3 loop is CASSSSGFLGNEQFF. The CDR3 DNA reads TGTGCCAGCAGCTCCTCAGGCTTCCTAGGGAATGAGCAGTTCTTC.

This clonotype was detected ten times or more. The chain carries TRBV10-1 and TRBJ1-1; TRBD1 matches 8 bases. The CDR3 sequence is 15 residues long. From germline, CDR1 is WNHNN and CDR2 SYGVQD (reference sequence). V gave up 3 bases and J gave up 4 bases; unmatched junction bases: 7. The CDR3 nucleotides read TGCGCCAGCAGTGATGTGCAGGGGGCGAGCACTGAAGCTTTCTTT. Translation: CASSDVQGASTEAFF.

The chain is built from TRBV20-1 and TRBJ2-5; maybe TRBD2 (7 bases). Deletions cut 4 bases from V and 4 bases from J, with 22 bases between. The germline CDR1 and CDR2 sequences are DFQATT and SNEGSKA (reference sequence). This CDR3 contains 16 residues. The CDR3 here is CSATPFEGGRGETQYF. The CDR3, as DNA: TGCAGTGCTACCCCCTTTGAGGGGGGGCGTGGAGAGACCCAGTACTTC.

The chain uses TRBV18 and TRBJ2-3; D call uncertain. The CDR3 is made up of 15 amino acids. V was shortened by 3 bases and J by 1 base, with 11 bases between the two germline ends. Looked up from germline, CDR1 is KGHSH and CDR2 is LQKENI. CDR3 residues: CASSPLAPGTDTQYF. The CDR3 region has the DNA TGTGCCAGCTCACCCCTCGCTCCGGGCACAGATACGCAGTATTTT.

The CDR3 here is CASSSGGPGRNEKLFF. The DNA of the CDR3 is TGCGCCAGCAGCTCCGGGGGGCCGGGACGTAATGAAAAACTGTTTTTT. The chain recombines TRBV5-1 with TRBJ1-4; weak D call: TRBD1 (6 bases). Per germline, CDR1 SGHRS and CDR2 YFSETQ. This CDR3 contains 16 residues. V dropped 3 bases and J dropped 4 bases, with 16 bases sitting between them.

This clonotype showed up many times. The V call is TRBV4-3, the J call TRBJ2-3; D may be TRBD2 (6 bases). V lost 0 bases and J lost 3, with 13 bases in between. Germline V gene lookup returns CDR1 LGHNA and CDR2 YSLEER. The CDR3 sequence is 16 residues long. CDR3 DNA: TGCGCCAGCAGCCAAGATATGGGGGGTCGGACAGATACGCAGTATTTT. This translates into CASSQDMGGRTDTQYF.

CDR3 nucleotide sequence: TGTGCCAGCAGCCTCAGACTAGCGGGGGGCCTGGAGACCCAGTACTTC. This encodes CASSLRLAGGLETQYF. This chain joins TRBV7-2 and TRBJ2-5, with 13 nucleotides matching TRBD2. Germline-derived CDR1 and CDR2 are SGHTA and FQGNSA. The CDR3 extends over 16 amino acids. V lost 5 bases and J lost 5; bases outside the gene matches: 8.